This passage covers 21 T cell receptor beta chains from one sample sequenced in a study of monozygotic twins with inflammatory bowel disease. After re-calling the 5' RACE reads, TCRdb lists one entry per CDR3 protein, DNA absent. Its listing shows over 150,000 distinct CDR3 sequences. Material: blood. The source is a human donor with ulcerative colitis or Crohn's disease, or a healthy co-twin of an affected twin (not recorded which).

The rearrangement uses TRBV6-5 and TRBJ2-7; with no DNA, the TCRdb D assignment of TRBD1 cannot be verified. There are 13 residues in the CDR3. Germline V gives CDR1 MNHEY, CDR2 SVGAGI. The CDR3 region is CASVAGQGYEQYF.

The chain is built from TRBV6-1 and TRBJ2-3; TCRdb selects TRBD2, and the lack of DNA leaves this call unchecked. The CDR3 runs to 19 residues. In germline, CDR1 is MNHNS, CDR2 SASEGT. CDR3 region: CASSRSGTSGRAGVDTQYF.

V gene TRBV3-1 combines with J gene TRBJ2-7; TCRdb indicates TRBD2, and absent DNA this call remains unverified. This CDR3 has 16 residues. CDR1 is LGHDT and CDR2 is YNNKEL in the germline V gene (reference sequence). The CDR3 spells CASSQRGTDVFDEQYF.

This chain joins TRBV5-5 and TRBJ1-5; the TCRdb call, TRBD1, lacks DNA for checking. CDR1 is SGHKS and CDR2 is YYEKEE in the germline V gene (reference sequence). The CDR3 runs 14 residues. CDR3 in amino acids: CASSIQGNNQPQHF.

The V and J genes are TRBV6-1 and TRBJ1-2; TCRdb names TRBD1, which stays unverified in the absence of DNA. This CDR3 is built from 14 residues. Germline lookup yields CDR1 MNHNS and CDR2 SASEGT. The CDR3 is CASSNPGQRNGYTF.

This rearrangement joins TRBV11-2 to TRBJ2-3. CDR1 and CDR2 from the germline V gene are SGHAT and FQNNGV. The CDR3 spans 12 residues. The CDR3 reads CASSSLGDTQYF.

The CDR3 is CASSQDPLQMPIYNEQFF. The rearrangement joins TRBV3-1 to TRBJ2-1. CDR3 length equals 18 residues. CDR1 is LGHDT and CDR2 is YNNKEL in the germline V gene (reference sequence).

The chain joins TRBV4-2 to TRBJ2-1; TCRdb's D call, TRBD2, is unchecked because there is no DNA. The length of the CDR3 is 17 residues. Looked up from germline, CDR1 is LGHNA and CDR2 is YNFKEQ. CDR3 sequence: CASSPSSGSSKHNEQFF.

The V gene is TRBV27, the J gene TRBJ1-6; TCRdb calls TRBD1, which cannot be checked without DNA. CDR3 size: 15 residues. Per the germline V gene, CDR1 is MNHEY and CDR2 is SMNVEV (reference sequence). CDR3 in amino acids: CASATGGAWNSPLHF.

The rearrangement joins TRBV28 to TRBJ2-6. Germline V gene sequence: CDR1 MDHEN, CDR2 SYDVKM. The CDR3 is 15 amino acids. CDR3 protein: CASSTQSSGANVLTF.

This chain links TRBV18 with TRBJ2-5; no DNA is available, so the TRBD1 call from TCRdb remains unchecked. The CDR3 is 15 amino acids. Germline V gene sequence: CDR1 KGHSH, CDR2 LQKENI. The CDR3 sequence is CASSPPEGGKETQYF.

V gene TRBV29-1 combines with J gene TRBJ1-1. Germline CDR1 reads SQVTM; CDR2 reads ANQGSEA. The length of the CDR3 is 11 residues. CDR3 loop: CSVAGVAEAFF.

The chain's CDR3 is CSVEGQHAADTQYF. The V gene is TRBV29-1, the J gene TRBJ2-3; TCRdb proposes TRBD1, but this gene call is untestable without DNA. Germline V CDR1 and CDR2: SQVTM, ANQGSEA. This CDR3 region has 14 residues.

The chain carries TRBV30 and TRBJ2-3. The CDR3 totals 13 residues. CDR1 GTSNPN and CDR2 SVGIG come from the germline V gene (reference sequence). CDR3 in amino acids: CAWSLGTTDTQYF.

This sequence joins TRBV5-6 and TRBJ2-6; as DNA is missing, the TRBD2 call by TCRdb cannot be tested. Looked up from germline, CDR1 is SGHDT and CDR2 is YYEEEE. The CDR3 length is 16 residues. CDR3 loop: CASRERVLSGANVLTF.

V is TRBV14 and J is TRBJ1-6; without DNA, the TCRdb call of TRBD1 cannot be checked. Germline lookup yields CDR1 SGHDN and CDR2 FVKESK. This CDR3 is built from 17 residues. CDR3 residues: CASSQFPPGNYNSPLHF. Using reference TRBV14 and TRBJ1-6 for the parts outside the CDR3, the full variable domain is EAGVTQFPSHSVIEKGQTVTLRCDPISGHDNLYWYRRVMGKEIKFLLHFVKESKQDESGMPNNRFLAERTGGTYSTLKVQPAELEDSGVYFCASSQFPPGNYNSPLHFGNGTRLTVT.

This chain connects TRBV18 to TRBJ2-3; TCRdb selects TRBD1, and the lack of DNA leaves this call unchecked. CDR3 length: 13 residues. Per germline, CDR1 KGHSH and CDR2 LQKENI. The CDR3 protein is CASAPINRDTQYF. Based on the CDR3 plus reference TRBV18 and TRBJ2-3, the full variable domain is NAGVMQNPRHLVRRRGQEARLRCSPMKGHSHVYWYRQLPEEGLKFMVYLQKENIIDESGMPKERFSAEFPKEGPSILRIQQVVRGDSAAYFCASAPINRDTQYFGPGTRLTVL.

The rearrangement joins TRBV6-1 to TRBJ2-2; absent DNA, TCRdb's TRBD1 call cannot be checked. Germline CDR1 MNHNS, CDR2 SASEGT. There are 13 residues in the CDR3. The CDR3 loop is CATRTGYTGELFF.

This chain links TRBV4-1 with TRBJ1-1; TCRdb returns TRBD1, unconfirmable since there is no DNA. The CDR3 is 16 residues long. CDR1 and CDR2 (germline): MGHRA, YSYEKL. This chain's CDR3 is CASSQSLDTGRTEAFF.

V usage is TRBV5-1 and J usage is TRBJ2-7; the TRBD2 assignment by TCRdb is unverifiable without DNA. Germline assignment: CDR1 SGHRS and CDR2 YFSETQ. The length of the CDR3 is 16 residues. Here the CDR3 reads CASSYQLAGGPYEQYF.

This CDR3 reads CASSLAGAGRQNSPLHF. This sequence joins TRBV11-2 and TRBJ1-6. Germline V gene sequence: CDR1 SGHAT, CDR2 FQNNGV. The CDR3 length is 17 residues.